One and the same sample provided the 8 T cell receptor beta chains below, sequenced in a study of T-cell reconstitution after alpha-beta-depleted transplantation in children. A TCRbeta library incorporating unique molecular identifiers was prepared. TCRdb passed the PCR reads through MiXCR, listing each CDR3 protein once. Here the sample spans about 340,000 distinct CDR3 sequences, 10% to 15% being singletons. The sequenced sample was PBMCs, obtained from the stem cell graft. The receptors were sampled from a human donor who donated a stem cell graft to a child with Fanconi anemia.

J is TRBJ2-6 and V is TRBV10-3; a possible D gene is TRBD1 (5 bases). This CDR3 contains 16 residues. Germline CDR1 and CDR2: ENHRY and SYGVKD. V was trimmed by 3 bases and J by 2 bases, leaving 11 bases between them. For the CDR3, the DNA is TGTGCCATCAGTGAAATTGCAGGGACTGGGGCCAACGTCCTGACTTTC. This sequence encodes CAISEIAGTGANVLTF.

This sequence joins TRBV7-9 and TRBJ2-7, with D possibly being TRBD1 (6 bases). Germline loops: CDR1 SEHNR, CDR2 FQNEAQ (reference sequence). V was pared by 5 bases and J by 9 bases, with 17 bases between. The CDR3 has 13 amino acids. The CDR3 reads CASSQTQGSGQYF. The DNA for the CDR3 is TGTGCCAGCAGCCAAACGCAGGGGTCAGGGCAGTACTTC.

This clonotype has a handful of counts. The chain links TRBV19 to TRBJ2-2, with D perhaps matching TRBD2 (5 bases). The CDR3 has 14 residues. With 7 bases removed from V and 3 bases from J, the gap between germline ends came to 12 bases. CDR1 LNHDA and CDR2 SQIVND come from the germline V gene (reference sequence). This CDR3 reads CASMKRRDTGELFF. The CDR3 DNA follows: TGTGCCAGTATGAAGCGGCGGGACACCGGGGAGCTGTTTTTT.

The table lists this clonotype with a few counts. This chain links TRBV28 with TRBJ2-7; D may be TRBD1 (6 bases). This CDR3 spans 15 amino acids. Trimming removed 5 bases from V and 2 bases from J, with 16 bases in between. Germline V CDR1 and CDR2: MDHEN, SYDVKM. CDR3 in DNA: TGTGCCAGCAGTCCTCAAGCGACAGGACCCTACGAGCAGTACGTC. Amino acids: CASSPQATGPYEQYV.

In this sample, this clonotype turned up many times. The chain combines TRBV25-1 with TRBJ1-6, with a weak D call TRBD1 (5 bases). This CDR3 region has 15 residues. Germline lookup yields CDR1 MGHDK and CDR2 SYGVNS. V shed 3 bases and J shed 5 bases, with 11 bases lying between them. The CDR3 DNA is TGTGCCAGCAGTGATTCGACAGAGGATAATTCACCCCTCCACTTT. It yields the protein CASSDSTEDNSPLHF.

Here the CDR3 reads CASSLRHASSGANVLTF. In DNA, the CDR3 is TGTGCCAGCAGCCTCCGACACGCCAGCTCTGGGGCCAACGTCCTGACTTTC. V is TRBV12-3 or TRBV12-4 and J is TRBJ2-6; D gene ambiguous. V was cut by 6 bases and J by 0 bases, with 15 bases left in between. The length of the CDR3 is 17 residues.

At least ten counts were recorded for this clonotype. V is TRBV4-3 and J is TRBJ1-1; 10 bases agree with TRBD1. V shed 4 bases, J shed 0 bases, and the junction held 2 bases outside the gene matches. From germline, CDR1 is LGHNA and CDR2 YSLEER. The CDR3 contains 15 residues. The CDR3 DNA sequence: TGCGCCAGCAGCCTGGGACAGGGGATGAACACTGAAGCTTTCTTT. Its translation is CASSLGQGMNTEAFF.

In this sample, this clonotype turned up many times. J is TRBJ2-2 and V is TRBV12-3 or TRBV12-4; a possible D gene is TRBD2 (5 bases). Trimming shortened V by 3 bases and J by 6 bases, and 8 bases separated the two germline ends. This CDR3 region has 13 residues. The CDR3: CASSLRESGELFF. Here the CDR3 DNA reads TGTGCCAGCAGTTTGAGGGAATCCGGGGAGCTGTTTTTT.